This TCR beta chain originates from a study of blood T cell repertoires in COVID-19. Study as a whole: Whether acute or convalescent, the COVID-19 samples came from the United States, Italy and Spain.

Method: immunoSEQ multiplex PCR; TCRdb's copy keeps in-frame clones and lacks some. The sample holds roughly 260,000 clones, around 90% seen once. The table lists this clone with a count of one. V dropped 6 bases and J dropped 2 bases, with 16 bases sitting between them. Germline loops: CDR1 MNHNY, CDR2 SVGAGI (reference sequence). The CDR3 length is 15 residues. Those who participated ranged in age from roughly 18 to 90 years and resided in under 25 US areas. Sample: PBMCs or T cells enriched from blood (not recorded which). This sequence was found in a woman in her late teens or twenties who had recovered from COVID-19. The chain has TRBV6-6 and TRBJ2-5; TRBD2 is a possible D gene (6 bases). Written as DNA, the CDR3 is TGTGCCAGCAGCGCACTCGGGGACTTGCAAGAGACCCAGTACTTC. Encoded protein: CASSALGDLQETQYF.